These 9 T cell receptor beta chains were sequenced from one sample in a study of vaccination and CD4 T cells after COVID-19. An Oncomine TCR Beta short-read assay was used to sequence the DNA from cultured CD4+ T cells. TCRdb independently ran MiXCR on the PCR reads; one entry per CDR3 protein. The repertoire consists of approximately 17,000 distinct CDR3 sequences, with under 45% occurring once and the leading ten covering around 7%. Specified treatment: approximately 11-day PBMC culture with coronavirus spike peptide pools or control peptides (ViraFEST assay). These TCRs' antigens remain unknown. The sample consisted of CD4+ T cells from blood, cultured in vitro, taken after SARS-CoV-2 vaccination. The receptors derive from a human donor who had recovered from COVID-19.

In the case of this clonotype: The limits of the CDR3 on the DNA are not certain, so only TCRdb's listed CDR3 is given. The CDR3 here is CISVSEAPLYEGTTDTQYF. The chain recombines TRBV7-5 with TRBJ2-3; TRBD1 is the table's D call, not checked against the DNA. TRBV7-5 is a recognized pseudogene. The CDR3 adds up to 19 amino acids, both ends counted.

This rearrangement joins TRBV7-6 to TRBJ2-5; maybe TRBD2 (5 bases). Trimming took off 8 bases at V and 1 base at J, with 11 bases between the two ends. The CDR3 covers 13 residues. From germline, CDR1 is SGHVS and CDR2 FNYEAQ. The CDR3 DNA follows: TGTGCCAGCGGAGGCTCAGGCCAAGAGACCCAGTACTTC. Its protein is CASGGSGQETQYF.

In this sample, this clonotype turned up a few times. This sequence joins TRBV11-2 and TRBJ2-7; TRBD1 agrees at 11 bases. The CDR3 covers 15 residues. The J segment lost 3 bases and the V segment lost 5 bases, leaving 6 bases of the junction unmatched. Per germline, CDR1 SGHAT and CDR2 FQNNGV. The CDR3 region has the DNA TGTGCCAGCAGCGACCCCGGGACAGGGGGCTACGAGCAGTACTTC. It specifies CASSDPGTGGYEQYF.

This chain joins TRBV19 and TRBJ2-1; D may be TRBD1 (6 bases). V was pared by 5 bases and J by 2 bases, with 13 bases between. Germline V gene sequence: CDR1 LNHDA, CDR2 SQIVND (reference sequence). This CDR3 comprises 15 residues. CDR3 residues: CASSAQGYAYNEQFF. Here the CDR3 DNA reads TGTGCCAGTAGTGCACAGGGTTACGCCTACAATGAGCAGTTCTTC.

This chain connects TRBV30 to TRBJ2-7; the match to TRBD1 covers 10 bases. Trimming removed 8 bases from V and 1 base from J; junction bases left unmatched: 5. Germline V lookup: CDR1 GTSNPN, CDR2 SVGIG (reference sequence). CDR3 length equals 13 residues. In nucleotides, the CDR3 is TGTGCCGGGACAGGGGAAGGATCCTACGAGCAGTACTTC. It translates to CAGTGEGSYEQYF. The variable domain in full, with the rest retrieved from reference TRBV30 and TRBJ2-7, is SQTIHQWPATLVQPVGSPLSLECTVEGTSNPNLYWYRQAAGRGLQLLFYSVGIGQISSEVPQNLSASRPQDRQFILSSKKLLLSDSGFYLCAGTGEGSYEQYFGPGTRLTVT.

A few counts support this clonotype. The rearrangement joins TRBV6-1 to TRBJ1-2; D call uncertain. The germline CDR1 and CDR2 sequences are MNHNS and SASEGT. There are 15 residues in the CDR3. V lost 6 bases to trimming and J lost 7 bases, with 21 bases between them. The CDR3 DNA reads as TGTGCCAGCAGCCCCCTTCTGCGAGGAAGCGGTGGCTACACCTTC. Protein product: CASSPLLRGSGGYTF.

This clonotype was found a few times. The chain carries TRBV20-1 and TRBJ1-2; D is perhaps TRBD1 (5 bases). The germline V gene encodes CDR1 DFQATT and CDR2 SNEGSKA (reference sequence). The CDR3 extends over 12 amino acids. V was pared by 4 bases and J by 5 bases, with 11 bases between. CDR3 sequence: CSATGTDYGYTF. The CDR3 DNA is TGCAGTGCTACCGGGACGGATTATGGCTACACCTTC.

This clonotype has just a few counts. The gene calls are TRBV11-3 and TRBJ2-3; TRBD2 aligns across 14 bases. The junction had 5 bases not matched to a gene; V was cut back by 3 bases and J by 6 bases. The CDR3 contains 16 residues. Germline V gene data show CDR1 as SGHNT and CDR2 as YENEEA. CDR3 coding DNA: TGTGCCAGCAGCTTCGGACTAGCGGGAGGAGCGGATACGCAGTATTTT. Its translation is CASSFGLAGGADTQYF.

This clonotype was found once. The chain uses TRBV6-2 or TRBV6-3 and TRBJ2-7, with a tentative D call TRBD1 (7 bases). The CDR3 length is 15 residues. V shed 2 bases and J shed 6 bases, with 17 bases lying between them. CDR1 and CDR2 (germline): MNHEY, SVGEGT. CDR3 bases: TGTGCCAGCAGTTACGCGGAGGAGGGGGCTGGCGAGCAGTACTTC. It translates to CASSYAEEGAGEQYF.